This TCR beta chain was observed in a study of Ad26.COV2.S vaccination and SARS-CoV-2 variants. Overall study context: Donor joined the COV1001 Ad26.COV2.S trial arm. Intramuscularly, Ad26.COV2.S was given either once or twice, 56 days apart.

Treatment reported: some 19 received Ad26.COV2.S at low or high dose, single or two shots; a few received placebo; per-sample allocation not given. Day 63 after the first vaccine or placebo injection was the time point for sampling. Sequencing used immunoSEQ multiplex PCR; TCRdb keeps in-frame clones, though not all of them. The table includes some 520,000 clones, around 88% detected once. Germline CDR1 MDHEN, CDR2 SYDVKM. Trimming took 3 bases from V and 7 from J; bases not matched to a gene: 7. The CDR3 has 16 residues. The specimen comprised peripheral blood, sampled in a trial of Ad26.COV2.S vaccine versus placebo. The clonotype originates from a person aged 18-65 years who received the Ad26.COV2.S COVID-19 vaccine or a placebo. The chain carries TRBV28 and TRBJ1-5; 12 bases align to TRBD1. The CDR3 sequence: CASSFSGTGGRQPQHF. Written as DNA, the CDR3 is TGTGCCAGCAGTTTCTCCGGGACAGGGGGCAGGCAGCCCCAGCATTTT. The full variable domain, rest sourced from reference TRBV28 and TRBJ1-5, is DVKVTQSSRYLVKRTGEKVFLECVQDMDHENMFWYRQDPGLGLRLIYFSYDVKMKEKGDIPEGYSVSREKKERFSLILESASTNQTSMYLCASSFSGTGGRQPQHFGDGTRLSIL.